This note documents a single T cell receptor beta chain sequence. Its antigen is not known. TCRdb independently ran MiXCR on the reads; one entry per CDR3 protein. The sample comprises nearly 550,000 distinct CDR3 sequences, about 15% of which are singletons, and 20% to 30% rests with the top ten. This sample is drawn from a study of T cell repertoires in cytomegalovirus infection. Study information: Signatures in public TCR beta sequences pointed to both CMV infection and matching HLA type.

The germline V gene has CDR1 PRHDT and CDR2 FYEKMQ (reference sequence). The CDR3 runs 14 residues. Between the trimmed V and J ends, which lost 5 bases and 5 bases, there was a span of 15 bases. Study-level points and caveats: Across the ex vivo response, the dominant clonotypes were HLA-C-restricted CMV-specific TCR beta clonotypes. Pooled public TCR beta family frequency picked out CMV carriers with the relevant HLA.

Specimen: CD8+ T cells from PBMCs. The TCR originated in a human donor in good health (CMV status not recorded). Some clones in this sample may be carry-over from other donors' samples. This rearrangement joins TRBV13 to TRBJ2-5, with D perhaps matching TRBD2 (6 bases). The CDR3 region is CASSPIGGGETQYF. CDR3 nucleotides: TGTGCCAGCAGCCCCATTGGGGGAGGCGAGACCCAGTACTTC.